This TCR beta chain was recorded in a study of vaccination effects on CD4 cells after COVID-19. This clone occurred a few times. The antigen remains undetermined. Under the ViraFEST assay, PBMC were stimulated with viral peptide pools so that antigen-specific CD4+ T cells expanded. Sequencing was performed afterwards. At the end of 9 to 11 days of culture, CD4+ T cells were isolated. Nucleocapsid antibodies stayed negative before and after vaccination, showing no earlier SARS-CoV-2 infection. Around 2.2 million PBMC per well received 10 IU/ml IL-2 and roughly 10 ug/ml peptides in culture. The CDR3 is made up of 14 amino acids. The germline V gene encodes CDR1 LNHDA and CDR2 SQIVND (reference sequence). V gave up 7 bases and J gave up 0 bases, with 10 bases separating them. Method: immunoSEQ multiplex PCR; TCRdb's copy keeps in-frame clones and lacks some. The sample carries roughly 19,000 clones, around three quarters recorded once.

J is TRBJ1-3 and V is TRBV19, with D possibly being TRBD1 (5 bases). This clonotype originated in a human donor who received a COVID-19 vaccine. Specimen: CD4+ T cells from PBMCs cultured with HCoV-NL63 spike peptides, collected before COVID-19 vaccination. The CDR3 region is CASIQGSSGNTIYF. The CDR3 DNA reads TGTGCCAGTATTCAGGGCTCCTCTGGAAACACCATATATTTT.